One sample yielded the 14 T cell receptor beta chains listed below, sequenced in a study of T cells after yellow fever vaccination. TCRdb itself ran the 5' RACE reads through MiXCR, one entry per CDR3 protein. The sample has over 85,000 distinct CDR3 sequences, about 8.4% seen once. Sequenced here: CD8+ T cells not binding an NS4B(214-222) dextramer, sorted from PBMCs, sampled roughly 14 days after the first yellow fever vaccination. The receptors here all came from a man younger than 35 who received the YFV17D yellow fever vaccine.

This clonotype was counted a few times. The V gene is TRBV11-2, the J gene TRBJ1-1, with D tentatively TRBD1 (5 bases). This CDR3 is 14 amino acids long. The V end lost 5 bases, the J end lost 7 bases, and 17 bases lay between the germline ends. Looked up from germline, CDR1 is SGHAT and CDR2 is FQNNGV. The CDR3 DNA follows: TGTGCCAGCAGCCTCCCCGGTACGGGGGGTGAAGCTTTCTTT. Translation: CASSLPGTGGEAFF.

This clonotype was detected only a few times. The CDR3 nucleotides read TGTGCCAGCAGCTTCCTAGGCCGTAGACTAACTAGCACAGATACGCAGTATTTT. Protein product: CASSFLGRRLTSTDTQYF. The chain is built from TRBV11-2 and TRBJ2-3; D is possibly TRBD2 (5 bases). The ends were cut back, 3 bases at V and 0 bases at J, with 19 bases in the middle. The CDR3 sequence is 18 residues long. Germline CDR1 reads SGHAT; CDR2 reads FQNNGV.

The sample holds a few counts of this clonotype. The rearrangement links TRBV7-2 to TRBJ2-1; D ambiguous. Germline loops: CDR1 SGHTA, CDR2 FQGNSA. V was shortened by 5 bases and J by 8 bases, with 13 bases between the two germline ends. This CDR3 has 13 amino acids. CDR3 amino acids: CASSPETGYEQFF. The CDR3 bases are TGTGCCAGCAGCCCCGAGACCGGCTATGAGCAGTTCTTC.

There are a few counts of this clonotype. V is TRBV7-6 and J is TRBJ2-3, with 11 bases lining up with TRBD2. V gave up 6 bases and J gave up 2 bases; unmatched junction bases: 7. The CDR3 sequence is 16 residues long. CDR1 is SGHVS, CDR2 FNYEAQ, per germline. The CDR3 DNA reads TGTGCCAGCAGTCCTCTAGCGGGGGGCCTCACAGATACGCAGTATTTT. This encodes CASSPLAGGLTDTQYF.

This clonotype was counted between two and nine times. The rearrangement joins TRBV2 to TRBJ2-7, with 7 bases fitting TRBD1. The trim removed 1 base at V and 4 bases at J, leaving 10 bases unmatched. The CDR3 spans 16 residues. Germline lookup yields CDR1 SNHLY and CDR2 FYNNEI. The CDR3 spells CASSEGRQGHTYEQYF. In DNA form, the CDR3 reads TGTGCCAGCAGTGAAGGGCGACAGGGCCATACTTACGAGCAGTACTTC.

This clonotype has just a few counts. The V call is TRBV7-6, the J call TRBJ2-2; D ambiguous. CDR1 is SGHVS and CDR2 is FNYEAQ in the germline V gene. The CDR3 spans 16 residues. V was trimmed by 5 bases and J by 7 bases, leaving 20 bases between them. CDR3 in amino acids: CASSNLLEQHGGELFF. CDR3 sequence (DNA): TGTGCCAGCAGCAACTTACTGGAGCAACACGGCGGGGAGCTGTTTTTT. The complete variable domain, with remaining parts taken from reference TRBV7-6 and TRBJ2-2, reads GAGVSQSPRYKVTKRGQDVALRCDPISGHVSLYWYRQALGQGPEFLTYFNYEAQQDKSGLPNDRFSAERPEGSISTLTIQRTEQRDSAMYRCASSNLLEQHGGELFFGEGSRLTVL.

Only a few counts were recorded for this clonotype. The V and J genes are TRBV4-1 and TRBJ1-5, with TRBD1 as a possible D gene (6 bases). V lost 0 bases, J lost 6 bases, and 12 bases lay in between. The CDR3 covers 15 residues. Germline values: CDR1 MGHRA, CDR2 YSYEKL. The CDR3 protein is CASSQDSGVGQPQHF. The DNA for the CDR3 is TGCGCCAGCAGCCAAGATTCAGGGGTAGGTCAGCCCCAGCATTTT.

This clonotype qualifies as medium-sized. The rearrangement uses TRBV12-3 or TRBV12-4 and TRBJ2-1; D assignment may be TRBD1 or TRBD2 (5 bases each). The CDR3 runs 13 residues. Trimming left V 6 bases short and J 2 bases short, with 8 bases between. The CDR3 DNA sequence: TGTGCCAGCAGCCGGGGACCCTACAATGAGCAGTTCTTC. Its translation is CASSRGPYNEQFF.

This clonotype was found a few times. The V and J genes are TRBV20-1 and TRBJ2-7, with no clear D. The CDR3 is made up of 15 amino acids. Germline CDR1 DFQATT, CDR2 SNEGSKA (reference sequence). V lost 0 bases, J lost 2 bases, and 14 bases lay in between. CDR3 DNA sequence: TGCAGTGCTAGAGATGGTGGGCAGCAACCCTACGAGCAGTACTTC. It yields the protein CSARDGGQQPYEQYF.

There are a few counts of this clonotype. This chain connects TRBV3-1 to TRBJ2-1; D remains ambiguous. Trimming shortened V by 1 base and J by 2 bases, and 12 bases separated the two germline ends. CDR1 and CDR2 from the germline V gene are LGHDT and YNNKEL (reference sequence). There are 16 residues in the CDR3. The CDR3 nucleotides are TGTGCCAGCAGCCAAGGAAGGCAGTTTCCCTACAATGAGCAGTTCTTC. Protein sequence: CASSQGRQFPYNEQFF.

This chain uses TRBV18 with TRBJ1-2, with D hard to call. CDR1 KGHSH and CDR2 LQKENI come from the germline V gene. Trimming removed 5 bases from V and 2 bases from J, with 9 bases in between. The CDR3 sequence is 13 residues long. The CDR3 is CASSLSPNYGYTF. CDR3 coding DNA: TGTGCCAGCTCATTAAGCCCCAACTATGGCTACACCTTC.

This clonotype was recorded once. V and J are TRBV7-9 and TRBJ2-2; possibly TRBD2 for D (6 bases). The germline V gene has CDR1 SEHNR and CDR2 FQNEAQ (reference sequence). V was trimmed by 4 bases and J by 6 bases, leaving 15 bases between them. CDR3 size: 15 residues. The chain's CDR3 is CASSCASAYAGELFF. The CDR3 nucleotides read TGTGCCAGCAGCTGCGCTAGCGCTTATGCCGGGGAGCTGTTTTTT.

This clonotype came up a few times. The CDR3 region has the DNA TGTGCCAGCAGCTTATCTAGCGGGGGGGCCGTCGAGCAGTACTTC. Translated: CASSLSSGGAVEQYF. The chain carries TRBV7-2 and TRBJ2-7; 12 nucleotides align to TRBD2. The V gene's germline CDR1 is SGHTA and CDR2 FQGNSA. The CDR3 totals 15 residues. V trimming: 2 bases; J trimming: 6 bases; junction bases outside the gene matches: 5.

This clonotype was detected a few times. This sequence joins TRBV5-6 and TRBJ1-2; D is undetermined. The CDR3 is made up of 15 amino acids. Germline CDR1 reads SGHDT; CDR2 reads YYEEEE. V was trimmed by 4 bases and J by 0 bases, leaving 13 bases between them. This CDR3 is CASSPFSGSNYGYTF. CDR3 sequence (DNA): TGTGCCAGCAGCCCTTTTTCTGGTTCTAACTATGGCTACACCTTC.